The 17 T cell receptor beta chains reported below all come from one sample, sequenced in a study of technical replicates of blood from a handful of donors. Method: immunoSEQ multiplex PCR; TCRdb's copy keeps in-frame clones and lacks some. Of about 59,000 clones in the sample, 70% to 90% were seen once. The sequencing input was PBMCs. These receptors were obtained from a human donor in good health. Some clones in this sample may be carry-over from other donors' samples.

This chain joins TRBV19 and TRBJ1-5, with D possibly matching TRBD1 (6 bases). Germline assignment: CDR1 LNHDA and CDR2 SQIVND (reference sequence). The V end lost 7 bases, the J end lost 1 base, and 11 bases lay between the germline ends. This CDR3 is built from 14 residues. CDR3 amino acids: CASKRTESNQPQHF. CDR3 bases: TGTGCCAGTAAAAGGACAGAAAGCAATCAGCCCCAGCATTTT. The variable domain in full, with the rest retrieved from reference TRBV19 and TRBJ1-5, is DGGITQSPKYLFRKEGQNVTLSCEQNLNHDAMYWYRQDPGQGLRLIYYSQIVNDFQKGDIAEGYSVSREKKESFPLTVTSAQKNPTAFYLCASKRTESNQPQHFGDGTRLSIL.

CDR3 sequence: CASTPGLADTDTQYF. The CDR3, as DNA: TGTGCCAGCACCCCTGGACTAGCGGATACAGATACGCAGTATTTT. The chain carries TRBV9 and TRBJ2-3; 10 bases map to TRBD2. This CDR3 has 15 residues. Germline loops: CDR1 SGDLS, CDR2 YYNGEE. V gave up 6 bases and J gave up 3 bases; unmatched junction bases: 7.

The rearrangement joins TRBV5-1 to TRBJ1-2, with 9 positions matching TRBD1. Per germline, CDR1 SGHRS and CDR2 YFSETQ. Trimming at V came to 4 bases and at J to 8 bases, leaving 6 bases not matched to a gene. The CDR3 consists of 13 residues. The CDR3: CASSRDRDFGYTF. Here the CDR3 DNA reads TGCGCCAGCAGCCGGGACAGGGACTTCGGCTACACCTTC.

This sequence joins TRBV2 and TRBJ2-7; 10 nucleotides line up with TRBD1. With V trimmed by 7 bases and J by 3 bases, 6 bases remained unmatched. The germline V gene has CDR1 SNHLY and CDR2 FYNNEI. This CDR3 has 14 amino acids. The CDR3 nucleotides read TGTGCCAGCAAAGGACAGGGGGGAAACTACGAGCAGTACTTC. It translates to CASKGQGGNYEQYF.

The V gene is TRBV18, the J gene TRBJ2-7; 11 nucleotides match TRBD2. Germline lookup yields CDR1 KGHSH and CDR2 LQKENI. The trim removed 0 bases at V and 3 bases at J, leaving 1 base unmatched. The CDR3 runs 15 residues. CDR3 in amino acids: CASSPPLAGGYEQYF. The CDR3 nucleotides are TGTGCCAGCTCACCACCTCTAGCGGGAGGCTACGAGCAGTACTTC.

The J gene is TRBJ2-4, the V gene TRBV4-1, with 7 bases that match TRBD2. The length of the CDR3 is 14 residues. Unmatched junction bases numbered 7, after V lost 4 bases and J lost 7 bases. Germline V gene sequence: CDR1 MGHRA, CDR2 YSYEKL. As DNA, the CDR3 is TGCGCCAGCAGCCCGGGTCCGCGGGGGAACATTCAGTACTTC. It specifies CASSPGPRGNIQYF.

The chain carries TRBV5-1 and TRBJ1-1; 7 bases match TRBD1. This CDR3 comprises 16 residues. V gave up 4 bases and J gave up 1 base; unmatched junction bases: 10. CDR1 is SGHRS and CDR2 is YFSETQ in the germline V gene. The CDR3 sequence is CASSTTGAQENTEAFF. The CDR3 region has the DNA TGCGCCAGCAGCACCACAGGGGCGCAGGAGAACACTGAAGCTTTCTTT.

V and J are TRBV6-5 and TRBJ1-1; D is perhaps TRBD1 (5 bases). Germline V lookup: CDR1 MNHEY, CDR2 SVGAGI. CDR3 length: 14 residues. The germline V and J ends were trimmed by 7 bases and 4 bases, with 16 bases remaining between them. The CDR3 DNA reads TGTGCCAGCACCCCCCCAGGGATGGTCACTGAAGCTTTCTTT. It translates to CASTPPGMVTEAFF.

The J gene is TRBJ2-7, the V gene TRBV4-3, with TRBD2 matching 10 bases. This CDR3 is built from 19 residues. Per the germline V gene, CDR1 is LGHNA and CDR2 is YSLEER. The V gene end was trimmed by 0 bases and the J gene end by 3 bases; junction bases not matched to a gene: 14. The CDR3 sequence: CASSQEGASGSLNYYEQYF. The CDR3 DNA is TGCGCCAGCAGCCAAGAGGGGGCTAGCGGGAGTTTAAATTACTACGAGCAGTACTTC.

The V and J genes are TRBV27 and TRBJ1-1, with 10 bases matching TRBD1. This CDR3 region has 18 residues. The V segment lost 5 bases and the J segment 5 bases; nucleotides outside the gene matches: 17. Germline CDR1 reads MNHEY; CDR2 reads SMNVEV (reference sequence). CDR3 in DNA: TGTGCCAGCAGTCCCGTAATACTTCGGACAGGGGGAAGGACTGAAGCTTTCTTT. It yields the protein CASSPVILRTGGRTEAFF.

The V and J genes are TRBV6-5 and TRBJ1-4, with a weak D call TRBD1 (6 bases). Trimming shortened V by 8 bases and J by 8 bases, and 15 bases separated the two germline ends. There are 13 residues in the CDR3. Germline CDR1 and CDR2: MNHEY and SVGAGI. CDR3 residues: CASGNRAWEKLFF. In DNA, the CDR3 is TGTGCCAGCGGGAACAGGGCATGGGAAAAACTGTTTTTT.

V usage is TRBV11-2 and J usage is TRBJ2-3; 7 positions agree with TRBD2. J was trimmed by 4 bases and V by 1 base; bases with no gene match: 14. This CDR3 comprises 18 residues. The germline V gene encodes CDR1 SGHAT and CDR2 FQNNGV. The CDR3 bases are TGTGCCAGCAGCTTAGCTTTTACGGGGGGAGCTCCTGCAGATACGCAGTATTTT. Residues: CASSLAFTGGAPADTQYF.

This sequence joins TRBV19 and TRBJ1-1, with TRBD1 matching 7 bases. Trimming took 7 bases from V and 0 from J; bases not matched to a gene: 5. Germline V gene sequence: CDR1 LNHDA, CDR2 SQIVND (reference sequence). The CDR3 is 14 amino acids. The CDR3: CASTLRGMNTEAFF. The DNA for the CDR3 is TGTGCCAGTACCCTCAGGGGGATGAACACTGAAGCTTTCTTT.

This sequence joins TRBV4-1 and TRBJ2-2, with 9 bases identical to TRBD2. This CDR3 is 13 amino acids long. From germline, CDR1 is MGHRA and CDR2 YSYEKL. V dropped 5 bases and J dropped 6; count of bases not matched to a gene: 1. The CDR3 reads CASSEREAGELFF. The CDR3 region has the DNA TGCGCCAGCAGCGAGCGGGAGGCCGGGGAGCTGTTTTTT.

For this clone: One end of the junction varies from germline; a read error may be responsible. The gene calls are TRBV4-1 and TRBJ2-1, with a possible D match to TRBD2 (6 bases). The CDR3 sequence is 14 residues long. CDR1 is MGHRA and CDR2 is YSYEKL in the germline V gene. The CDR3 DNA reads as TGCGCCAGCAGCCATGGGGACTCCCGGTTTGAGCGGTTCTTC. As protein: CASSHGDSRFERFF.

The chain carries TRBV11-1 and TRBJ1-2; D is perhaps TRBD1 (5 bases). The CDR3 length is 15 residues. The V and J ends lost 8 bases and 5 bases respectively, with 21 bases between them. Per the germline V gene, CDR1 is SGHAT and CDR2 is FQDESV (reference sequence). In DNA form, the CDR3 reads TGTGCCAGCTCCTTTGACCGGGGGGAAGGTTATGGCTACACCTTC. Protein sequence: CASSFDRGEGYGYTF.

The CDR3 region has the DNA TGCGCCAGCAGAAGCGGTCGTTTCTCTGGGGCCAACGTCCTGACTTTC. Translating gives CASRSGRFSGANVLTF. The chain recombines TRBV4-1 with TRBJ2-6; D possibly corresponds to TRBD2 (5 bases). V shed 6 bases and J shed 0 bases, with 12 bases lying between them. Germline values: CDR1 MGHRA, CDR2 YSYEKL. The CDR3 runs to 16 residues.